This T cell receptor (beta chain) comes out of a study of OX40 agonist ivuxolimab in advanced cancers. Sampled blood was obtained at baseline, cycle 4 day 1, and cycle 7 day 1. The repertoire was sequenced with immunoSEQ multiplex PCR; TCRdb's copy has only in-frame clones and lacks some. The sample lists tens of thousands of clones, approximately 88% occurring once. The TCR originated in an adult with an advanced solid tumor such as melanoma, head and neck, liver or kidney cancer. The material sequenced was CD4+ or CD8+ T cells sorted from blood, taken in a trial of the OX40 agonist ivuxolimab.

In nucleotides, the CDR3 is TGCGCCAGCAGCTTGGCCGCAGGCGACTATGGCTACACCTTC. This sequence encodes CASSLAAGDYGYTF. J is TRBJ1-2 and V is TRBV5-1; no firm D call. Trimming removed 0 bases at V and 3 bases at J, with 9 bases between. This CDR3 spans 14 amino acids. Per germline, CDR1 SGHRS and CDR2 YFSETQ.